The 4 T cell receptor beta chains below come from one sample, sequenced in a study of T cells after yellow fever vaccination. TCRdb analysed the 5' RACE reads with MiXCR anew, one entry per CDR3 protein. Of 200,000 to 250,000 distinct CDR3 sequences in the sample, approximately 3% were seen once. The specimen comprised CD4+ T cells sorted from PBMCs, sampled 10 days after the yellow fever booster vaccination. The receptor set was obtained from a man between 18 and 35 years old who received the YFV17D yellow fever vaccine.

In this sample, this clonotype turned up many times. The V gene is TRBV3-1, the J gene TRBJ1-5, with D unclear. Germline V gene data show CDR1 as LGHDT and CDR2 as YNNKEL (reference sequence). The V end lost 4 bases, the J end lost 10 bases, and 11 bases lay between the germline ends. CDR3 length equals 12 residues. The CDR3 bases are TGTGCCAGCAGCCTCCTGGGAGAACCCCAGCATTTT. Translation: CASSLLGEPQHF.

This clonotype was seen many times. The chain combines TRBV7-2 with TRBJ1-1; 8 bases match TRBD1. The junction had 3 bases not matched to a gene; V was cut back by 5 bases and J by 7 bases. Germline V gives CDR1 SGHTA, CDR2 FQGNSA. This CDR3 has 12 amino acids. This CDR3 reads CASSGQGIEAFF. CDR3 nucleotide sequence: TGTGCCAGCAGCGGACAGGGAATTGAAGCTTTCTTT.

The chain couples TRBV20-1 to TRBJ1-6; D is unresolved. V gave up 6 bases and J gave up 6 bases, with 15 bases separating them. Germline CDR1 DFQATT, CDR2 SNEGSKA (reference sequence). The CDR3 length is 14 residues. The CDR3 DNA follows: TGCAGTGCCCAAACGTGGGGATCTAATTCACCCCTCCACTTT. Protein: CSAQTWGSNSPLHF.

The rearrangement uses TRBV5-1 and TRBJ2-3; 11 bases align to TRBD2. This CDR3 region has 18 residues. J lost 0 bases, V lost 0 bases, and 6 bases had no gene match. Germline assignment: CDR1 SGHRS and CDR2 YFSETQ. CDR3 nucleotide sequence: TGCGCCAGCAGCTTGGCCCTAGCGGGGGGCCCTAGCACAGATACGCAGTATTTT. Protein: CASSLALAGGPSTDTQYF. The complete variable domain, with remaining parts taken from reference TRBV5-1 and TRBJ2-3, reads KAGVTQTPRYLIKTRGQQVTLSCSPISGHRSVSWYQQTPGQGLQFLFEYFSETQRNKGNFPGRFSGRQFSNSRSEMNVSTLELGDSALYLCASSLALAGGPSTDTQYFGPGTRLTVL.